This T cell receptor (beta chain) was profiled in a study of cytomegalovirus exposure and HLA in healthy donors. Findings of the study overall: The listing of roughly 160 TCR beta chains classed them as cytomegalovirus-associated. CMV antigen specificity of a few CMV-associated chains was confirmed in vitro. Published work reported that the classifier diagnosed cytomegalovirus status with high specificity and sensitivity.

This table comes from immunoSEQ multiplex PCR, and its TCRdb copy is limited to in-frame clones, with some not included. The sample has roughly 300,000 clones; 75% to 90% are singletons. The CDR3 has 13 residues. The germline CDR1 and CDR2 sequences are SGHTA and FQGNSA. Trimming stripped 9 bases from V and 0 bases from J, with 11 bases between. Separate from the roughly 700-subject first cohort was the approximately 120-subject validation cohort, to which the donors belonged. Comments on this clone: Its target is not known.

The clonotype was recovered from a woman between 25 and 40 years old in good health and CMV-seropositive. The source material was PBMCs. V gene TRBV7-2 combines with J gene TRBJ1-2; D uncertain. CDR3 amino acids: CASLRAANYGYTF. The CDR3 bases are TGTGCCAGTTTGCGTGCAGCTAACTATGGCTACACCTTC.